This T cell receptor (beta chain) comes out of a study of blood T cells in healthy people across ages. Study-wide results and caveats: Per million T cells, TCR beta diversity dropped about linearly as age rose.

The V gene's germline CDR1 is MDHEN and CDR2 SYDVKM. The CDR3 contains 17 residues. With V trimmed by 1 base and J by 4 bases, 12 bases remained unmatched. A sample-barcoded 5' primer and a J-beta primer mix were used in a second PCR of roughly 6 to 11 cycles. TCRdb ran MiXCR on the 5' RACE reads and lists one entry per CDR3 protein. The sample lists hundreds of thousands of distinct CDR3 sequences, over 40% occurring once. For this clonotype: Its antigen remains unknown.

The chain combines TRBV28 with TRBJ2-5, with 7 bases that match TRBD2. This receptor was taken from a man aged 80 or over in good health. Sequencing input: blood. CDR3 sequence: CASSLSPASGKGETQYF. CDR3 bases: TGTGCCAGCAGTTTATCCCCGGCGAGCGGGAAGGGAGAGACCCAGTACTTC.